Sequencing of this T cell receptor (beta chain) was carried out in a study of OX40 agonist ivuxolimab in advanced cancers. Study-wide context: A diagnosis of hepatocellular carcinoma, melanoma, renal cell or head and neck cancer was present in dose-escalation patients.

Germline values: CDR1 MNHNS, CDR2 SASEGT. Trimming at V came to 5 bases and at J to 4 bases, leaving 4 bases not matched to a gene. The CDR3 length is 13 residues. Sequenced by immunoSEQ multiplex PCR; TCRdb stores in-frame clones only, minus some. Of around 65,000 clones in the sample, 85% to 95% were seen once. This chain uses TRBV6-1 with TRBJ1-2; TRBD1 aligns across 7 bases. Sequenced here: CD4+ or CD8+ T cells sorted from blood, sampled in a trial of the OX40 agonist ivuxolimab. The sequence derives from an adult with an advanced solid tumor such as melanoma, head and neck, liver or kidney cancer. The CDR3 DNA follows: TGTGCCAGCAGTCAGTGGGACAGCTATGGCTACACCTTC. Its translation is CASSQWDSYGYTF.